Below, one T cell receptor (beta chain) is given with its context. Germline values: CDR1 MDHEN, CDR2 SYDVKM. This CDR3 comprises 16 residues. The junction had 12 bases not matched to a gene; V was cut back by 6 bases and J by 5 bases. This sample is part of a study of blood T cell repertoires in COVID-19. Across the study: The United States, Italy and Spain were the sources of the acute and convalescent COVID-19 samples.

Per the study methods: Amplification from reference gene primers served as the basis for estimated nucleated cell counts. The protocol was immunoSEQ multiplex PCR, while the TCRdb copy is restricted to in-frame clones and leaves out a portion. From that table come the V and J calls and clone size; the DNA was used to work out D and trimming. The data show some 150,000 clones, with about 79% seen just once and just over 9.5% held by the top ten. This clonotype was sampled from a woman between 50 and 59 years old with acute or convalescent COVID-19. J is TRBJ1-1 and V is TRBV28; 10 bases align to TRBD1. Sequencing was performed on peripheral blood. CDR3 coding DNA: TGTGCCAGCAGATCCCGAGCGCGGGACAGGGGTACTGAAGCTTTCTTT. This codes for CASRSRARDRGTEAFF.